This T cell receptor (beta chain) came from a study of beta chain features in type 1 diabetes. Study-wide findings and caveats: Moderate yet significant TCRB CDR3 shortening was seen in Type 1 diabetes patients in all four CD4+ subsets. For type 1 diabetes patients, VDJ junctions showed fewer insertions and more deletions.

With regard to this clone: As yet, its antigen is unknown.

The CDR3 contains 16 residues. V shed 5 bases and J 3 bases; nucleotides not matched to a gene: 6. Per the germline V gene, CDR1 is SGHTA and CDR2 is FQGNSA. Every isolated RNA sample was fully reverse transcribed, so sequencing captured expressed TCRB transcripts. Only in-frame clones appear in the TCRdb table, and some are missing; sequencing was by immunoSEQ multiplex PCR. The data show over 90,000 clones, approximately 30% seen once. The clonotype comes from a woman younger than 30 with type 1 diabetes. The material sequenced was central memory CD4+ T cells from blood. This chain links TRBV7-2 with TRBJ2-5, with TRBD2 identical over 13 bases. As DNA, the CDR3 is TGTGCCAGCAGCGAACTAGCGGGAGGGCCGGAAGAGACCCAGTACTTC. It encodes CASSELAGGPEETQYF.